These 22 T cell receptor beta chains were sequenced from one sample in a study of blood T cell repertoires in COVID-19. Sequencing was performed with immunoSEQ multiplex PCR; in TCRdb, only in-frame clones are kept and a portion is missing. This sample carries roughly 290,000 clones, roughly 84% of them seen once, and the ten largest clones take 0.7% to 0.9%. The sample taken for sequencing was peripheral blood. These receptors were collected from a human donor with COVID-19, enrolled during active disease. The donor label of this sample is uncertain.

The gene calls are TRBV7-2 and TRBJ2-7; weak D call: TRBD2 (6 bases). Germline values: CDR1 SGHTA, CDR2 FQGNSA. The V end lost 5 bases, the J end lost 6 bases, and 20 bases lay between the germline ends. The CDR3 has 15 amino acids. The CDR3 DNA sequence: TGTGCCAGCAGCAGGCTGGAGGGGACGGTGCGCGAGCAGTACTTC. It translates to CASSRLEGTVREQYF.

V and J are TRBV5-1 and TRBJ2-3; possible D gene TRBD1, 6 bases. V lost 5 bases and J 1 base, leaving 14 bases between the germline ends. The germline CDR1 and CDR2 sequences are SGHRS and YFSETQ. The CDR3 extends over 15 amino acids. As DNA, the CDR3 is TGCGCCAGCAGTTGGGCAGGGGTCGGCACAGATACGCAGTATTTT. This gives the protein CASSWAGVGTDTQYF.

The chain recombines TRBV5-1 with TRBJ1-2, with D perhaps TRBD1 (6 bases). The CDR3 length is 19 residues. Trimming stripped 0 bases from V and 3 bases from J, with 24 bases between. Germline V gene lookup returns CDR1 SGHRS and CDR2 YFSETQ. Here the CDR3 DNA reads TGCGCCAGCAGCTTGGGGACAGCCAGAAAAGGGGAAATGGACTATGGCTACACCTTC. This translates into CASSLGTARKGEMDYGYTF.

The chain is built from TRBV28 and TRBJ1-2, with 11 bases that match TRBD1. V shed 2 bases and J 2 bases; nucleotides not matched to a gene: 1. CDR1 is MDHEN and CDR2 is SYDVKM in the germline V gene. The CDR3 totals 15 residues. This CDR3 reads CASSLGQGANYGYTF. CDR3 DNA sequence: TGTGCCAGCAGTTTAGGACAGGGGGCAAACTATGGCTACACCTTC.

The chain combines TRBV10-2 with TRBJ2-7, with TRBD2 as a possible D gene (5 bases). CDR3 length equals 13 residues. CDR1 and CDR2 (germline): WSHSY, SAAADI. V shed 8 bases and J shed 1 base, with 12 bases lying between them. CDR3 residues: CASRDFGSYEQYF. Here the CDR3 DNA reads TGCGCCAGCCGGGATTTCGGGTCCTACGAGCAGTACTTC.

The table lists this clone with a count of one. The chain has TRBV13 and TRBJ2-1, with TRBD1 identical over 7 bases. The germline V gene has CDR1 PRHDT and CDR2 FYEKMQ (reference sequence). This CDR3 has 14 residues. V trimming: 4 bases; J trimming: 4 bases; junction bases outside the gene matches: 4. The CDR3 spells CASSSSDRYNEQFF. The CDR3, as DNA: TGTGCCAGCAGCTCGTCGGACAGGTACAATGAGCAGTTCTTC.

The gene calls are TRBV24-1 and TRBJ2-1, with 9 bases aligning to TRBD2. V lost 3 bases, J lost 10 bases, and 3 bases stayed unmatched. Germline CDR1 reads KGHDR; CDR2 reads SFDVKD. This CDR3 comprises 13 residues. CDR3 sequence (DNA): TGTGCCACCAGTGATAGCGGGAGGCGGGAGCAGTTCTTC. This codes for CATSDSGRREQFF.

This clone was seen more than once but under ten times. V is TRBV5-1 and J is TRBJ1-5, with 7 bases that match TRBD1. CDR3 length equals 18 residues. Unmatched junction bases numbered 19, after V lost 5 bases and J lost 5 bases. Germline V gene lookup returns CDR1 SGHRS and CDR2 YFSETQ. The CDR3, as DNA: TGCGCCAGCAGGTTGCCCACCCTGGGACAGCTAGACCATCAGCCCCAGCATTTT. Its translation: CASRLPTLGQLDHQPQHF.

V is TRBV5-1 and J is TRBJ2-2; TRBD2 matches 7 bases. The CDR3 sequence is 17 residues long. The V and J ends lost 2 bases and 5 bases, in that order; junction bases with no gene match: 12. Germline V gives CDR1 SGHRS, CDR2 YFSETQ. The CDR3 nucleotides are TGCGCCAGCAGCTTAGGTGCGGCGGGAGTAGGGACCGGGGAGCTGTTTTTT. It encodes CASSLGAAGVGTGELFF.

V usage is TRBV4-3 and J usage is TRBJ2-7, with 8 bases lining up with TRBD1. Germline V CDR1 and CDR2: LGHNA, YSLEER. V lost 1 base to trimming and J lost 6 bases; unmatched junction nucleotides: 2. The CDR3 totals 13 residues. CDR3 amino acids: CASSQAQGAEQYF. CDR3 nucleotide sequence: TGCGCCAGCAGCCAAGCCCAGGGGGCCGAGCAGTACTTC.

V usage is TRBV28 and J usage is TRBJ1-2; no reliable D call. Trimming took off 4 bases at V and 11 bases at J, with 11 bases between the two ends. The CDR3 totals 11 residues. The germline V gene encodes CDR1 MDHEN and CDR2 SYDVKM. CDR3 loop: CASSSPFGYTF. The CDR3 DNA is TGTGCCAGCAGTTCCCCCTTCGGTTACACCTTC.

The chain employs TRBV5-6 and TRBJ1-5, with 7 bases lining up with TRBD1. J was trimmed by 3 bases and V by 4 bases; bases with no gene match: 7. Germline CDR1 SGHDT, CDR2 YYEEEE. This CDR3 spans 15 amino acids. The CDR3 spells CASSRWDSPNQPQHF. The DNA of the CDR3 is TGTGCCAGCAGCCGATGGGACAGTCCCAATCAGCCCCAGCATTTT.

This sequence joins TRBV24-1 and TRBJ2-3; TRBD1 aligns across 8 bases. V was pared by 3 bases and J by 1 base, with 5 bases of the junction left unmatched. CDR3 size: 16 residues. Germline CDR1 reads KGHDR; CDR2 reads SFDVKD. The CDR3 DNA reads TGTGCCACCAGTGATCGACAGGGGATCGGCACAGATACGCAGTATTTT. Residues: CATSDRQGIGTDTQYF.

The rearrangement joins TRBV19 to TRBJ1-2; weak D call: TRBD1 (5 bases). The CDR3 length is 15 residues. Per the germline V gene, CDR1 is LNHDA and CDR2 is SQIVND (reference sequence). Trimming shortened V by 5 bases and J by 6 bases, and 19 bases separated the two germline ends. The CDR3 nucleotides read TGTGCCAGTAGTTGGCCGGGGGTGGTTCGGAATGGCTACACCTTC. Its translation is CASSWPGVVRNGYTF.

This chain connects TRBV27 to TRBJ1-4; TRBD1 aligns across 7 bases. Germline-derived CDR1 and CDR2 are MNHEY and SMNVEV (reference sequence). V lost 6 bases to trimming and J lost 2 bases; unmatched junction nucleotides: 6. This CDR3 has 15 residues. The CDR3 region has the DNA TGTGCCAGCAGCCCCTACAGGGGTACTAATGAAAAACTGTTTTTT. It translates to CASSPYRGTNEKLFF.

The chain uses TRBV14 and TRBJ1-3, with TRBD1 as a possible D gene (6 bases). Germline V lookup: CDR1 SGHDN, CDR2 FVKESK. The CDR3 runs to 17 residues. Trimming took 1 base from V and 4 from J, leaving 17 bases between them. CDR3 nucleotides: TGTGCCAGCAGCCAAGTTATCGGACAGAGCTTCGGAAACACCATATATTTT. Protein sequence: CASSQVIGQSFGNTIYF.

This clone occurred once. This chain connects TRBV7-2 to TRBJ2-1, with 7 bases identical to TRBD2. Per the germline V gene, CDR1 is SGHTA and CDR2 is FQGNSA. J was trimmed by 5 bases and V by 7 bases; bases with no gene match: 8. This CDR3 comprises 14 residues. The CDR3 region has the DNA TGTGCCAGCAACTCCATAGCGGGTAACAATGAGCAGTTCTTC. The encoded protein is CASNSIAGNNEQFF. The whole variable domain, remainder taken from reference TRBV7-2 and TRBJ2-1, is GAGVSQSPSNKVTEKGKDVELRCDPISGHTALYWYRQSLGQGLEFLIYFQGNSAPDKSGLPSDRFSAERTGGSVSTLTIQRTQQEDSAVYLCASNSIAGNNEQFFGPGTRLTVL.

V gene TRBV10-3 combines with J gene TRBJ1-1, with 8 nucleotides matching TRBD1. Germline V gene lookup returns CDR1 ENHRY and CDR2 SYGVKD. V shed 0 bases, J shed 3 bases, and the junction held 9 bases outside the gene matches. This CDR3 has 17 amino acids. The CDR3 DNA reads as TGTGCCATCAGTGAGTCTGAGAGGACAGGGCGAGACACTGAAGCTTTCTTT. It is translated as CAISESERTGRDTEAFF.

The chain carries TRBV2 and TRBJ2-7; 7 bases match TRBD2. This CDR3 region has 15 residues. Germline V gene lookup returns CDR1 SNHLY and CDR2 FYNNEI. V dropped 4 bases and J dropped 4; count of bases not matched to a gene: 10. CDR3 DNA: TGTGCCAGCAGTGGGTCGGGCGGGAGTAGGTACGAGCAGTACTTC. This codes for CASSGSGGSRYEQYF.

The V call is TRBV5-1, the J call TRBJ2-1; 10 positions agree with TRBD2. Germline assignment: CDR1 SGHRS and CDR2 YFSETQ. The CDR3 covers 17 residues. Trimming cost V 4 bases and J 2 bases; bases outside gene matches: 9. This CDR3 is CASSQAGGPSTYNEQFF. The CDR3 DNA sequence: TGCGCCAGCAGCCAAGCGGGAGGGCCTAGCACCTACAATGAGCAGTTCTTC.

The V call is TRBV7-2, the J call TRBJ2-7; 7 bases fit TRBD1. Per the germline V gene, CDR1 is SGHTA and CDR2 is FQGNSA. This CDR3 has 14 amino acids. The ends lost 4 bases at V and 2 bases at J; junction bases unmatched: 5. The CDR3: CASSSPTGPYEQYF. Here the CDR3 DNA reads TGTGCCAGCAGCTCCCCGACAGGGCCCTACGAGCAGTACTTC.

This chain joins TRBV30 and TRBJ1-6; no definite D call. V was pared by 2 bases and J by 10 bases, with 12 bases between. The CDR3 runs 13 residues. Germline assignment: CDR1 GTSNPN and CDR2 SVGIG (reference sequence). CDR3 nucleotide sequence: TGTGCCTGGAGTCGAGGGAGCGGGTCACCCCTCCACTTT. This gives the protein CAWSRGSGSPLHF.